This is a list of T cell receptor beta chains from one sample in a study of OX40 agonist ivuxolimab in advanced cancers. The assay was immunoSEQ multiplex PCR, and TCRdb's table has in-frame clones only and misses some. Found here are about 46,000 clones, approximately 86% of them singletons; the top ten hold less than 60%. The sequencing used CD4+ or CD8+ T cells sorted from blood, collected in a trial of the OX40 agonist ivuxolimab. These receptors were taken from an adult with an advanced solid tumor such as melanoma, head and neck, liver or kidney cancer. Both conserved end residues are trimmed from each CDR3. Each record gives: CDR3 protein, J gene, V gene.

CDR3aa: ASSAGAGNQPQH
j_gene: TRBJ1-5
v_gene: TRBV9

CDR3aa: ASSVLSGTDNEQF
j_gene: TRBJ2-1
v_gene: TRBV9

CDR3aa: ASSEGQGNGYT
j_gene: TRBJ1-2
v_gene: TRBV2

CDR3aa: ASSREETQY
j_gene: TRBJ2-5
v_gene: TRBV28

CDR3aa: AWGEWRGTEAF
j_gene: TRBJ1-1
v_gene: TRBV30

CDR3aa: ASSLELIIDTQY
j_gene: TRBJ2-3
v_gene: TRBV5-1

CDR3aa: ASSAAAQTYEQY
j_gene: TRBJ2-7
v_gene: TRBV19

CDR3aa: ASSLSSFSYEQY
j_gene: TRBJ2-7
v_gene: TRBV5-5

CDR3aa: ASSLDGSYNEQF
j_gene: TRBJ2-1
v_gene: TRBV7-6

CDR3aa: ASSLARTGLGGYT
j_gene: TRBJ1-2
v_gene: TRBV5-5

CDR3aa: ASSAQAGTGVSPLH
j_gene: TRBJ1-6
v_gene: TRBV6-6